This T cell receptor beta chain was retrieved from a study of OX40 agonist ivuxolimab in advanced cancers. About the research overall: Earlier treatment with anti-PD-1, anti-PD-L1 or anti-CTLA-4 was permitted, and 30% to 40% had received some.

Sequencing used immunoSEQ multiplex PCR; TCRdb keeps in-frame clones, though not all of them. The sample carries about 22,000 clones, 79% recorded once. Sample: CD4+ or CD8+ T cells sorted from blood, taken in a trial of the OX40 agonist ivuxolimab. This sequence originates from an adult with an advanced solid tumor such as melanoma, head and neck, liver or kidney cancer.

The CDR3 here is CASSSRLAGVETQYF. CDR3 in DNA: TGTGCCAGCAGTTCTCGACTAGCGGGGGTGGAGACCCAGTACTTC. This rearrangement joins TRBV27 to TRBJ2-5; TRBD2 aligns across 12 bases. Germline V gives CDR1 MNHEY, CDR2 SMNVEV (reference sequence). V gave up 4 bases and J gave up 5 bases; unmatched junction bases: 5. The CDR3 extends over 15 amino acids.